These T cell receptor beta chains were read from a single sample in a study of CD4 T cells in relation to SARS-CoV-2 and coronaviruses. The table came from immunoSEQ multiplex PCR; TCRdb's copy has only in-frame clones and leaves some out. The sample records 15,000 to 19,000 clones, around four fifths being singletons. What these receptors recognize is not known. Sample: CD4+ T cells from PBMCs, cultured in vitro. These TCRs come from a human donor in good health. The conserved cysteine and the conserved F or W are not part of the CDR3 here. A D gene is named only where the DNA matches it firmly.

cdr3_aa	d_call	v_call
ASGLALGGIAGIYSGANVLT	TRBD2	TRBV12-5
ASSQTSGNGQPQH	.	TRBV7-9
SASRVARGSGNTIY	.	TRBV20-1
SVGGSSNQPQH	.	TRBV29-1
SGDRENIQY	.	TRBV20-1
ASSIDLGLGWNQPQH	.	TRBV19
ASTWGQVDYEQY	TRBD1	TRBV25-1
ASSLVSRTAGGYGTDTQY	.	TRBV7-3
ASSLGGRASSYNEQF	.	TRBV7-8
ASSIGGSYEQY	.	TRBV19
ASSIDVNSEVH	.	TRBV18
STSGTSGANVLT	.	TRBV11-2
ASRSQGGTGELF	TRBD1	TRBV6-4
ATSPLAGDYNEQF	TRBD2	TRBV19
ASSVEGGIASRYEQY	.	TRBV2